The 8 T cell receptor beta chains given below trace back to one sample, sequenced in a study of cytomegalovirus exposure and HLA in healthy donors. Libraries were prepared by immunoSEQ multiplex PCR; TCRdb keeps only in-frame clonotypes and omits some of them. The data hold 100,000 to 150,000 clones, with 89% observed a single time. The sample taken for sequencing was PBMCs. All receptors derive from a woman aged 18 to 35 in good health and CMV-seronegative.

The chain recombines TRBV4-1 with TRBJ2-5; 10 nucleotides match TRBD2. Trimming took 4 bases from V and 2 from J; bases not matched to a gene: 16. The CDR3 runs to 19 residues. Germline loops: CDR1 MGHRA, CDR2 YSYEKL. The CDR3 DNA reads TGCGCCAGCAGCCTCGAGGGGGCTAGCGGGGGACCTTCACAAGAGACCCAGTACTTC. Its protein is CASSLEGASGGPSQETQYF.

CDR3 amino acids: CASRTGVQETQYF. The DNA for the CDR3 is TGTGCCAGCCGCACAGGGGTCCAAGAGACCCAGTACTTC. This rearrangement joins TRBV2 to TRBJ2-5; 7 bases match TRBD1. The CDR3 totals 13 residues. V lost 8 bases and J lost 1; bases outside the gene matches: 4. Germline V CDR1 and CDR2: SNHLY, FYNNEI.

Details on this clone: In the same sample, other DNA sequences code for this CDR3. The chain is built from TRBV7-9 and TRBJ1-1; weak D call: TRBD1 (5 bases). The CDR3 is 15 amino acids. Germline values: CDR1 SEHNR, CDR2 FQNEAQ (reference sequence). V was pared by 2 bases and J by 2 bases, with 12 bases between. The CDR3 coding sequence is TGTGCCAGCAGCTTAAGGCAGGGCTTAAACACTGAAGCTTTCTTT. Residues: CASSLRQGLNTEAFF.

The chain is built from TRBV6-5 and TRBJ2-3, with 11 bases identical to TRBD2. Looked up from germline, CDR1 is MNHEY and CDR2 is SVGAGI. CDR3 length equals 14 residues. V dropped 0 bases and J dropped 15; count of bases not matched to a gene: 8. CDR3 nucleotides: TGTGCCAGCAGTTACTCGACTAGCGGGGAGGCTCCCTATTTT. It codes for CASSYSTSGEAPYF.

The chain carries TRBV2 and TRBJ1-5, with D perhaps TRBD1 (5 bases). The CDR3 sequence is 13 residues long. Germline CDR1 reads SNHLY; CDR2 reads FYNNEI. V lost 2 bases and J lost 5, with 7 bases in between. The CDR3 DNA sequence: TGTGCCAGCAGTGAAACGGGGGATCAGCCCCAGCATTTT. Amino acids: CASSETGDQPQHF.

The genes are TRBV6-1 and TRBJ1-1; 8 bases line up with TRBD1. The V gene's germline CDR1 is MNHNS and CDR2 SASEGT. CDR3 length: 17 residues. Trimming removed 4 bases from V and 0 bases from J; junction bases left unmatched: 10. The CDR3: CASSARGQGAMNTEAFF. The CDR3 region has the DNA TGTGCCAGCAGTGCCCGAGGACAGGGAGCGATGAACACTGAAGCTTTCTTT.

The rearrangement uses TRBV2 and TRBJ2-7; D uncertain. Trimming took off 4 bases at V and 6 bases at J, with 7 bases between the two ends. Germline V gene lookup returns CDR1 SNHLY and CDR2 FYNNEI. This CDR3 has 11 amino acids. The CDR3 spells CASSAVAEQYF. The CDR3 coding sequence is TGTGCCAGCAGTGCTGTGGCCGAGCAGTACTTC.

The rearrangement links TRBV6-5 to TRBJ2-3; TRBD1 matches at 7 bases. The J segment lost 11 bases and the V segment lost 6 bases, leaving 8 bases of the junction unmatched. The CDR3 is 12 residues long. Germline V gene data show CDR1 as MNHEY and CDR2 as SVGAGI. The CDR3 coding sequence is TGTGCCAGCAGCTACCAGGGGGTACAGCAGTATTTT. Protein product: CASSYQGVQQYF.